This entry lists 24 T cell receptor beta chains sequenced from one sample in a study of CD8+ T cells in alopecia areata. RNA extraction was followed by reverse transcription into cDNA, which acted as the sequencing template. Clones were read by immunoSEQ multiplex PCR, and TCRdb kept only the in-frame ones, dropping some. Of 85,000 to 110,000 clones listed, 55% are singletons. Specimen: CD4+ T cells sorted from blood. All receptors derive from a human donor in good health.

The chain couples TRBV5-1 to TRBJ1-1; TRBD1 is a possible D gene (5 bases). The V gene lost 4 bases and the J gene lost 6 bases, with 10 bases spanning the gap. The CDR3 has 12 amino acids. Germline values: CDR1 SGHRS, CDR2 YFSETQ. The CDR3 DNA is TGCGCCAGCAGCCCGGGGACCGCTGAAGCTTTCTTT. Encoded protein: CASSPGTAEAFF.

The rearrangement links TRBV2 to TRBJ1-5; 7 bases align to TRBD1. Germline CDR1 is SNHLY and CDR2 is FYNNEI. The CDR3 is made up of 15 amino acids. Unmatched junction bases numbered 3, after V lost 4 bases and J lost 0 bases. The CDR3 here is CASSGQGISNQPQHF. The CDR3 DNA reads TGTGCCAGCAGTGGACAGGGCATTAGCAATCAGCCCCAGCATTTT.

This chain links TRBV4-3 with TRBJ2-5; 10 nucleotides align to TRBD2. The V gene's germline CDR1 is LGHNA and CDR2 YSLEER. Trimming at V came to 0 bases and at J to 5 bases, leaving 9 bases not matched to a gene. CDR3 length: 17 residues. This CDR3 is CASSQDLRAGGPETQYF. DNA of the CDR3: TGCGCCAGCAGCCAAGATTTGCGAGCGGGGGGGCCCGAGACCCAGTACTTC.

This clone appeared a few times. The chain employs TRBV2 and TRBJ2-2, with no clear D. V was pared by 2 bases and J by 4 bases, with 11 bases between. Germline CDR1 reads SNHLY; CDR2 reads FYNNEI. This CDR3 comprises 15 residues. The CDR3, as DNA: TGTGCCAGCAGTGAAAAGGGATTCAGCACCGGGGAGCTGTTTTTT. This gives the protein CASSEKGFSTGELFF.

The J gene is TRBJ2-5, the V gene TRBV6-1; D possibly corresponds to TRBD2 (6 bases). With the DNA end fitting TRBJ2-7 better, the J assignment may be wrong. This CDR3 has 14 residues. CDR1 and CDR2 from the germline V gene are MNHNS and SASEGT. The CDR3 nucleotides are TGTGCCAGCACCCGACGGGGGAGCTCCTACGAGCAGTACTTC. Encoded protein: CASTRRGSSYEQYF.

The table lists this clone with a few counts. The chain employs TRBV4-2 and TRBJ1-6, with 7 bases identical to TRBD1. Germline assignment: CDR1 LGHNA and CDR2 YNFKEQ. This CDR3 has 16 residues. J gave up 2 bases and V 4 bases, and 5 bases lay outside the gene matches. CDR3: CASSPDRAAYNSPLHF. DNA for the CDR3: TGTGCCAGCAGCCCCGACAGGGCAGCCTATAATTCACCCCTCCACTTT.

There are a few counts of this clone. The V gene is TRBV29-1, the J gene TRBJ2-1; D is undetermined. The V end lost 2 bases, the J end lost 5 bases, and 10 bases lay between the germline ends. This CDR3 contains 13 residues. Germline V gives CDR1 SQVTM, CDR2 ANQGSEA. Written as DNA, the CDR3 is TGCAGCGTTGAATTGCGCGTCCACAATGAGCAGTTCTTC. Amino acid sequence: CSVELRVHNEQFF.

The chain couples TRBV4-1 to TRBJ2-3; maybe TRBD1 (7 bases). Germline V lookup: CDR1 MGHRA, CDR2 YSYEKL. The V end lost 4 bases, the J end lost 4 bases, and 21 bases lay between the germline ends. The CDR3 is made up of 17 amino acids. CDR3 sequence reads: CASSRRAVQGGSDTQYF. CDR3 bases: TGCGCCAGCAGCCGGAGGGCGGTTCAGGGGGGCTCAGATACGCAGTATTTT.

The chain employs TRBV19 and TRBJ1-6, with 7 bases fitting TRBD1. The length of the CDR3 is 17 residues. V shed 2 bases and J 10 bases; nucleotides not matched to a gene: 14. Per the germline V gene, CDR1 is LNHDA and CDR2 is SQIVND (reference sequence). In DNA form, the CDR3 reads TGTGCCAGTAGTATATATGCGGTGGGGACAGTCACCTCACCCCTCCACTTT. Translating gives CASSIYAVGTVTSPLHF.

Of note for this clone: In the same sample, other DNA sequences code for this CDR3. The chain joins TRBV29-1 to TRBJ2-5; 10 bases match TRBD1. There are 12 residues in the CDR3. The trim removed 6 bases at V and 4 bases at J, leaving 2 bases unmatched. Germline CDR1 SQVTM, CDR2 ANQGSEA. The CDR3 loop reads CSVDRGRETQYF. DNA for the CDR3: TGCAGCGTCGACAGGGGGCGAGAGACCCAGTACTTC.

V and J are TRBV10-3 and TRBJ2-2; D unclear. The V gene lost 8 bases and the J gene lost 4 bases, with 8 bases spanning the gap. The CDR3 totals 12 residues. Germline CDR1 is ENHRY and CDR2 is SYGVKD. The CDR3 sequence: CAISSVTGELFF. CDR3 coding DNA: TGTGCCATCTCCAGTGTCACCGGGGAGCTGTTTTTT.

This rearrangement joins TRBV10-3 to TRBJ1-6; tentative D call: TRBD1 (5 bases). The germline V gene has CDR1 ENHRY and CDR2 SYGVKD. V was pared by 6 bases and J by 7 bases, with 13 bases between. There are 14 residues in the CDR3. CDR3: CAISPGTSNSPLHF. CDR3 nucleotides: TGTGCCATCAGCCCCGGGACTTCGAATTCACCCCTCCACTTT.

CDR3 in DNA: TGTGCCTGGAGTCCGGCTAGCGGTTACACAGATACGCAGTATTTT. Its translation: CAWSPASGYTDTQYF. This sequence joins TRBV30 and TRBJ2-3; 7 bases line up with TRBD2. This CDR3 region has 15 residues. Germline CDR1 is GTSNPN and CDR2 is SVGIG (reference sequence). Trimming removed 2 bases from V and 2 bases from J; junction bases left unmatched: 7.

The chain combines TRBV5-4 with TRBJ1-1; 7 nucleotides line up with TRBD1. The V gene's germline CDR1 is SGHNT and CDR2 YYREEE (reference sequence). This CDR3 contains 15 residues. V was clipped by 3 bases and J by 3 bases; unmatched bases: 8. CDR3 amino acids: CASSSQQGRDTEAFF. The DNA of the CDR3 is TGTGCCAGCAGCTCCCAACAGGGGAGGGACACTGAAGCTTTCTTT.

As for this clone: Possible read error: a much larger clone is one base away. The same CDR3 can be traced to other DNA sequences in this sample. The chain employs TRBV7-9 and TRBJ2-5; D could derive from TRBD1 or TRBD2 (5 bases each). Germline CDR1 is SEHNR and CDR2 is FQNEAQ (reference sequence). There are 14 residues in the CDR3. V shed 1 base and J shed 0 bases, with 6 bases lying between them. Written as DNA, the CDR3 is TGTGCCAGCAGCTTAGGGGGGTACCAAGAGACCCAGTACTTC. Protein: CASSLGGYQETQYF.

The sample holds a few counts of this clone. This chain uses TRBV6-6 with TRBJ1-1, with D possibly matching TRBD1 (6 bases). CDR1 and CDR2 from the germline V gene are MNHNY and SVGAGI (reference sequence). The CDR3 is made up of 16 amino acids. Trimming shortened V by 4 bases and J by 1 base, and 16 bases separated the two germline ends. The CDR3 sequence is CASSSPYRVQNTEAFF. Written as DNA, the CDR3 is TGTGCCAGCAGTTCCCCATACAGGGTACAGAACACTGAAGCTTTCTTT.

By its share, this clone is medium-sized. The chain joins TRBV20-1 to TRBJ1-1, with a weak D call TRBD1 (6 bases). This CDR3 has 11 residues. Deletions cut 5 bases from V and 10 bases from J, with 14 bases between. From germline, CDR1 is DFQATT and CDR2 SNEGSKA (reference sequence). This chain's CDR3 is CSAYREVGAFF. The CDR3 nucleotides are TGCAGTGCTTACAGGGAGGTAGGAGCTTTCTTT.

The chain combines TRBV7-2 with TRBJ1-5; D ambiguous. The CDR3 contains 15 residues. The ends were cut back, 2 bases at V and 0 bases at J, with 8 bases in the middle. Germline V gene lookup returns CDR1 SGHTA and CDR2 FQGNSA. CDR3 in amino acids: CASSLSSYSNQPQHF. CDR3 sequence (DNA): TGTGCCAGCAGCTTAAGTAGCTATAGCAATCAGCCCCAGCATTTT.

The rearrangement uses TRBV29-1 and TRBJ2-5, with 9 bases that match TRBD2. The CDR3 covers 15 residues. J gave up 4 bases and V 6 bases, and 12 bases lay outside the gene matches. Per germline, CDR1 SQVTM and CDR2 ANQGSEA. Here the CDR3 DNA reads TGCAGCGTACCCTCGGGCGGGGGGGCCTTAGAGACCCAGTACTTC. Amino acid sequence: CSVPSGGGALETQYF.

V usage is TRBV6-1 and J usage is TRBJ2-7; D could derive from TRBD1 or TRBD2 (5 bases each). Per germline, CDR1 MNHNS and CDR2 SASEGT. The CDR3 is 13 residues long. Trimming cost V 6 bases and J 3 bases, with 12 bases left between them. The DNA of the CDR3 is TGTGCCAGCAGCAAACGGGACGGCTACGAGCAGTACTTC. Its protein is CASSKRDGYEQYF.

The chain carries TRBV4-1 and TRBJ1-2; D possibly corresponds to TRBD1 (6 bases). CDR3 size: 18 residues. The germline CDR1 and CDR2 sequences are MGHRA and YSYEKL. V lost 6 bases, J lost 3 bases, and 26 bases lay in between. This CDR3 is CASSFPRVGGPEDYGYTF. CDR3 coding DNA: TGCGCCAGCAGTTTCCCCCGGGTGGGGGGCCCGGAGGACTATGGCTACACCTTC.

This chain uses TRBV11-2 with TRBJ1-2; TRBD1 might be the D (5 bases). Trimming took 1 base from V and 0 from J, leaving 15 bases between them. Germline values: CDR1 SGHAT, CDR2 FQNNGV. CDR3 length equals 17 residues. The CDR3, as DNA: TGTGCCAGCAGCTTAGCCCCCTTCAGGGTTCCTAACTATGGCTACACCTTC. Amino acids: CASSLAPFRVPNYGYTF.

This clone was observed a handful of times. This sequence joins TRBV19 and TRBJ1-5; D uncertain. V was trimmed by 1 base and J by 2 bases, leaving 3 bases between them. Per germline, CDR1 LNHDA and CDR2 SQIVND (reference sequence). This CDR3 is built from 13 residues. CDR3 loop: CASSIAGNQPQHF. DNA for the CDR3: TGTGCCAGTAGTATAGCTGGCAATCAGCCCCAGCATTTT.

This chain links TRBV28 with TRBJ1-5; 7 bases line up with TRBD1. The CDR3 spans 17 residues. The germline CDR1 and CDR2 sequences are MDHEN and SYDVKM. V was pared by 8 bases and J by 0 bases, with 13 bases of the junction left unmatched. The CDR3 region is CASGPQGRYYSNQPQHF. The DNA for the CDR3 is TGTGCCAGCGGACCACAGGGGCGGTATTATAGCAATCAGCCCCAGCATTTT. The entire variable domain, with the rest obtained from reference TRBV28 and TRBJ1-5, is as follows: DVKVTQSSRYLVKRTGEKVFLECVQDMDHENMFWYRQDPGLGLRLIYFSYDVKMKEKGDIPEGYSVSREKKERFSLILESASTNQTSMYLCASGPQGRYYSNQPQHFGDGTRLSIL.